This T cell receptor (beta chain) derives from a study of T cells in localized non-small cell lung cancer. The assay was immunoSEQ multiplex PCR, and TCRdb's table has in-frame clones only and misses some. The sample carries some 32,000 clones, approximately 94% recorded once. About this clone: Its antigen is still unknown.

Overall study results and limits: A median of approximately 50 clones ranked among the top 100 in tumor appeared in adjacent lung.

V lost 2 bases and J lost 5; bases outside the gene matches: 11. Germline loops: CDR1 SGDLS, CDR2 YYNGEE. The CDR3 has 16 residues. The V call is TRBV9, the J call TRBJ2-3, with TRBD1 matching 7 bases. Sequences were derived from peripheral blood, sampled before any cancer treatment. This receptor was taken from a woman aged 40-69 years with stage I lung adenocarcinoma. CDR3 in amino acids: CASSVRDSDSVDTQYF. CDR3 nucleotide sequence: TGTGCCAGCAGCGTCCGGGACAGCGATAGTGTAGATACGCAGTATTTT.